This T cell receptor beta chain was sequenced during a study of PD-1 blockade in classical Hodgkin lymphoma. The study's findings and limits: Newly diagnosed patients reportedly trailed healthy donors in baseline TCR diversity. By C4D1 there was a significant rise in CD4+ TCR diversity but not in CD8+ TCR diversity.

This clone showed up just a few times. No antigen is known for it. Method: immunoSEQ multiplex PCR; TCRdb's copy keeps in-frame clones and lacks some. The data contain tens of thousands of clones, 72% of them singletons. Documented time point: cycle 4 day 1 (C4D1), after 6 weeks of nivolumab. Each patient relapsed following autologous stem cell transplantation, and prior brentuximab vedotin exposure differed. Out of thawed PBMCs, magnetic negative selection purified CD4+ T cells. The V and J ends lost 3 bases and 0 bases respectively, with 8 bases between them. The germline gives CDR1 SGHVS, CDR2 FQNEAQ. The CDR3 loop spans 14 amino acids.

The receptor comes from a human donor with classical Hodgkin lymphoma. The source material was CD4+ T cells from blood, sampled before the fourth cycle of nivolumab. The chain has TRBV7-8 and TRBJ1-1; D gene uncertain. CDR3 coding DNA: TGTGCCAGCAGCTTCTCCAATATGAACACTGAAGCTTTCTTT. It is translated as CASSFSNMNTEAFF.